This TCR beta chain was identified during a study of vaccination and CD4 T cells after COVID-19. On this clonotype: Its cognate antigen is unknown.

An Oncomine TCR Beta short-read assay was used to sequence the DNA from cultured CD4+ T cells. Once CD4+ T cells had been cultured, genomic DNA was extracted from them. TCRdb reanalysed the PCR reads using MiXCR and keeps one entry per CDR3 protein. The sample has some 10,000 distinct CDR3 sequences; 43% are singletons. Noted treatment: approximately nine-day PBMC culture with coronavirus spike peptide pools or control peptides (ViraFEST assay). Positive tests by PCR, dated March to December 2020, predated US Alpha, Beta and Delta variants. The V and J ends lost 2 bases and 4 bases respectively, with 11 bases between them. Germline CDR1 and CDR2: MNHNS and SASEGT. This CDR3 comprises 14 residues.

The chain combines TRBV6-1 with TRBJ1-2, with unresolved D. Sequenced sample: CD4+ T cells from blood, cultured in vitro. The origin of this receptor is a human donor who had recovered from COVID-19. CDR3 region: CASSENALGYGYTF. The CDR3 DNA reads TGTGCCAGCAGTGAAAATGCACTAGGCTATGGCTACACCTTC.